This passage covers 26 T cell receptor beta chains from one sample sequenced in a study of control samples from healthy donors and cancer patients. Data came from immunoSEQ multiplex PCR; TCRdb stores just in-frame clones and leaves some out. The table has about 49,000 clones, 80% to 90% seen once. The sequencing sample was made of PBMCs. The receptors originated from a woman aged 45-60 years with lung cancer.

This clone was observed a few times. J is TRBJ1-5 and V is TRBV24-1; weak D call: TRBD1 (6 bases). The ends were cut back, 4 bases at V and 1 base at J, with 13 bases in the middle. CDR1 and CDR2 (germline): KGHDR, SFDVKD. The length of the CDR3 is 16 residues. CDR3: CATSDQDSTSNQPQHF. CDR3 nucleotide sequence: TGTGCCACCAGTGACCAGGACAGTACAAGCAATCAGCCCCAGCATTTT.

The chain links TRBV6-1 to TRBJ1-1; D call uncertain. Germline V gene sequence: CDR1 MNHNS, CDR2 SASEGT. Trimming took 5 bases from V and 8 from J, leaving 12 bases between them. The CDR3 has 12 amino acids. This CDR3 is CASSYGNGEAFF. For the CDR3, the DNA is TGTGCCAGCAGTTATGGAAACGGCGAAGCTTTCTTT.

This chain joins TRBV28 and TRBJ1-1; 10 bases line up with TRBD1. V was clipped by 6 bases and J by 1 base; unmatched bases: 8. Germline lookup yields CDR1 MDHEN and CDR2 SYDVKM. This CDR3 has 16 amino acids. The CDR3 DNA sequence: TGTGCCAGCAGGCTGGGGACAGGGGAAGGGAACACTGAAGCTTTCTTT. Translating gives CASRLGTGEGNTEAFF.

This clone has just one count. The J gene is TRBJ2-1, the V gene TRBV27; TRBD1 might be the D (6 bases). Trimming left V 9 bases short and J 6 bases short, with 15 bases between. Germline CDR1 and CDR2: MNHEY and SMNVEV (reference sequence). The CDR3 consists of 13 residues. This chain's CDR3 is CASQNLQGNEQFF. In DNA, the CDR3 is TGTGCCAGTCAAAATCTACAGGGCAATGAGCAGTTCTTC.

This clone appeared once. The chain has TRBV28 and TRBJ1-1, with D maybe TRBD1 (6 bases). The V and J ends lost 6 bases and 1 base respectively, with 12 bases between them. CDR3 size: 14 residues. Germline V gene sequence: CDR1 MDHEN, CDR2 SYDVKM. The CDR3 region has the DNA TGTGCCAGCAGCCGGGACAACTCGAACACTGAAGCTTTCTTT. This translates into CASSRDNSNTEAFF.

This chain joins TRBV12-3 or TRBV12-4 and TRBJ1-5; 7 bases fit TRBD1. This CDR3 has 12 residues. V dropped 1 base and J dropped 9; count of bases not matched to a gene: 0. CDR3 coding DNA: TGTGCCAGCAGTTTAGAGGGGGCGCCCCAGCATTTT. This translates into CASSLEGAPQHF.

This clone is a singleton in its sample. This sequence joins TRBV4-2 and TRBJ2-3, with TRBD2 as a possible D gene (6 bases). Trimming took 1 base from V and 1 from J, leaving 15 bases between them. There are 17 residues in the CDR3. Germline CDR1 LGHNA, CDR2 YNFKEQ. Written as DNA, the CDR3 is TGTGCCAGCAGCCAAGTTCGGGCTAGCGCTGGCACAGATACGCAGTATTTT. Protein: CASSQVRASAGTDTQYF.

The genes are TRBV18 and TRBJ1-1, with TRBD1 matching over 7 bases. The length of the CDR3 is 13 residues. V gave up 4 bases and J gave up 2 bases; unmatched junction bases: 1. Germline CDR1 and CDR2: KGHSH and LQKENI. CDR3 protein: CASSQGANTEAFF. CDR3 coding DNA: TGTGCCAGCTCACAGGGGGCCAACACTGAAGCTTTCTTT.

This chain connects TRBV10-3 to TRBJ1-5; D call uncertain. The V end lost 0 bases, the J end lost 4 bases, and 10 bases lay between the germline ends. Looked up from germline, CDR1 is ENHRY and CDR2 is SYGVKD. The length of the CDR3 is 15 residues. This chain's CDR3 is CAISESTVANQPQHF. DNA for the CDR3: TGTGCCATCAGTGAGTCAACAGTAGCTAATCAGCCCCAGCATTTT.

The CDR3 region has the DNA TGTGCCAGCAGCTCCGGGACTAGCGGGGACACAGATACGCAGTATTTT. Translating gives CASSSGTSGDTDTQYF. The chain combines TRBV6-2 or TRBV6-3 with TRBJ2-3, with 13 positions matching TRBD2. CDR1 is MNHEY, CDR2 SVGEGT, per germline. This CDR3 is built from 16 residues. Trimming removed 6 bases from V and 2 bases from J; junction bases left unmatched: 5.

The chain links TRBV11-3 to TRBJ1-2; D is perhaps TRBD1 (5 bases). Germline CDR1 SGHNT, CDR2 YENEEA. V was shortened by 5 bases and J by 5 bases, with 12 bases between the two germline ends. The CDR3 length is 13 residues. The CDR3 is CASSLRQGYGYTF. CDR3 DNA: TGTGCCAGCAGCCTCCGGCAGGGATATGGCTACACCTTC. The variable domain in full, with the rest retrieved from reference TRBV11-3 and TRBJ1-2, is EAGVVQSPRYKIIEKKQPVAFWCNPISGHNTLYWYLQNLGQGPELLIRYENEEAVDDSQLPKDRFSAERLKGVDSTLKIQPAELGDSAVYLCASSLRQGYGYTFGSGTRLTVV.

The chain recombines TRBV24-1 with TRBJ1-5, with 10 nucleotides matching TRBD1. J gave up 6 bases and V 5 bases, and 12 bases lay outside the gene matches. There are 17 residues in the CDR3. Germline V lookup: CDR1 KGHDR, CDR2 SFDVKD. The CDR3 sequence: CATSGYSGQGVSQPQHF. CDR3 nucleotides: TGTGCCACCAGTGGCTATTCCGGACAGGGGGTTTCTCAGCCCCAGCATTTT.

This clone has just a few counts. V is TRBV6-5 and J is TRBJ1-2; 7 bases are a match to TRBD1. Trimming took 6 bases from V and 4 from J; bases not matched to a gene: 5. This CDR3 spans 13 amino acids. Germline loops: CDR1 MNHEY, CDR2 SVGAGI. CDR3: CASRPGQPYGYTF. As DNA, the CDR3 is TGTGCCAGCAGACCGGGACAGCCCTATGGCTACACCTTC.

The chain is built from TRBV25-1 and TRBJ2-5; TRBD1 or TRBD2 may be the D gene (5 bases each). V was trimmed by 5 bases and J by 5 bases, leaving 18 bases between them. CDR3 length: 15 residues. The germline V gene encodes CDR1 MGHDK and CDR2 SYGVNS. In DNA, the CDR3 is TGTGCCAGCAGTTTATGGGCAGGGACGGAGGAGACCCAGTACTTC. Its translation is CASSLWAGTEETQYF.

This chain links TRBV19 with TRBJ1-4; D not certain. Germline V gene sequence: CDR1 LNHDA, CDR2 SQIVND (reference sequence). Trimming stripped 6 bases from V and 10 bases from J, with 9 bases between. This CDR3 spans 11 amino acids. CDR3 DNA sequence: TGTGCCAGTAGCTTACAAGCAAAACTGTTTTTT. Its translation is CASSLQAKLFF. Complete variable domain (other parts from reference TRBV19 and TRBJ1-4): DGGITQSPKYLFRKEGQNVTLSCEQNLNHDAMYWYRQDPGQGLRLIYYSQIVNDFQKGDIAEGYSVSREKKESFPLTVTSAQKNPTAFYLCASSLQAKLFFGSGTQLSVL.

The chain couples TRBV6-5 to TRBJ1-6; 9 bases match TRBD1. The CDR3 has 14 amino acids. Trimming cost V 2 bases and J 10 bases; bases outside gene matches: 3. CDR1 is MNHEY and CDR2 is SVGAGI in the germline V gene. CDR3 region: CASSYGQGFSPLHF. The CDR3 coding sequence is TGTGCCAGCAGTTACGGACAGGGGTTCTCACCCCTCCACTTT.

The chain employs TRBV6-5 and TRBJ2-2, with D perhaps TRBD1 (5 bases). Germline V gives CDR1 MNHEY, CDR2 SVGAGI. Trimming cost V 2 bases and J 6 bases, with 10 bases left between them. CDR3 size: 14 residues. In DNA, the CDR3 is TGTGCCAGCAGTTACCAACAGGACGCCGGGGAGCTGTTTTTT. This gives the protein CASSYQQDAGELFF.

The chain has TRBV7-2 and TRBJ1-1; no clear D gene. CDR3 length: 13 residues. The V end was cut by 3 bases, the J end by 4 bases, with 9 bases between. Germline CDR1 SGHTA, CDR2 FQGNSA. The CDR3 region has the DNA TGTGCCAGCAGCTTGGCCGTAAGCACTGAAGCTTTCTTT. This encodes CASSLAVSTEAFF.

The chain is built from TRBV6-6 and TRBJ1-3; D gene uncertain. V lost 2 bases, J lost 2 bases, and 4 bases lay in between. Germline V gives CDR1 MNHNY, CDR2 SVGAGI (reference sequence). The CDR3 runs 13 residues. CDR3 region: CASSYSAGNTIYF. DNA for the CDR3: TGTGCCAGCAGTTACAGTGCTGGAAACACCATATATTTT.

The rearrangement links TRBV20-1 to TRBJ1-4; D call uncertain. V lost 6 bases and J lost 8, with 7 bases in between. This CDR3 comprises 10 residues. The germline CDR1 and CDR2 sequences are DFQATT and SNEGSKA (reference sequence). The CDR3 bases are TGCAGTGCCGAACGGGAAAAACTGTTTTTT. Translating it yields CSAEREKLFF.

The genes are TRBV7-2 and TRBJ1-4; D is undetermined. This CDR3 spans 13 amino acids. Germline V CDR1 and CDR2: SGHTA, FQGNSA. The V gene lost 6 bases and the J gene lost 0 bases, with 5 bases spanning the gap. For the CDR3, the DNA is TGTGCCAGCAGGGTTGCAACTAATGAAAAACTGTTTTTT. Its protein product is CASRVATNEKLFF.

This rearrangement joins TRBV19 to TRBJ2-6, with D possibly matching TRBD1 (5 bases). The CDR3 extends over 18 amino acids. Germline CDR1 LNHDA, CDR2 SQIVND (reference sequence). V was clipped by 5 bases and J by 1 base, with 18 bases between them. The CDR3 protein is CASSLQGRLRSGANVLTF. CDR3 sequence (DNA): TGTGCCAGTAGTTTGCAGGGTCGGCTAAGATCTGGGGCCAACGTCCTGACTTTC.

This rearrangement joins TRBV6-6 to TRBJ2-2, with 9 positions matching TRBD1. CDR1 is MNHNY, CDR2 SVGAGI, per germline (reference sequence). The CDR3 is made up of 17 amino acids. The V segment lost 5 bases and the J segment 4 bases; nucleotides outside the gene matches: 11. The CDR3 DNA reads as TGTGCCAGCAGTCCACCCACAGGGGGCATAGGCACCGGGGAGCTGTTTTTT. Translating it yields CASSPPTGGIGTGELFF.

The J gene is TRBJ1-5, the V gene TRBV15, with D unresolved. The CDR3 is 13 amino acids. Germline V lookup: CDR1 LNHNV, CDR2 YYDKDF (reference sequence). Trimming pared 8 bases from V and 6 bases from J, leaving 14 bases between. CDR3 in amino acids: CATSSIAAQPQHF. The CDR3 region has the DNA TGTGCCACCTCTTCGATAGCGGCTCAGCCCCAGCATTTT.

This chain joins TRBV28 and TRBJ2-2, with D hard to call. The V and J ends lost 2 bases and 7 bases respectively, with 5 bases between them. Germline values: CDR1 MDHEN, CDR2 SYDVKM. The CDR3 loop spans 12 amino acids. CDR3 sequence: CASSLIGGELFF. DNA for the CDR3: TGTGCCAGCAGTTTAATCGGCGGGGAGCTGTTTTTT.

For the CDR3, the DNA is TGTGCCAGTAGTACGACACCGAACACTGAAGCTTTCTTT. It translates to CASSTTPNTEAFF. V is TRBV19 and J is TRBJ1-1, with D unresolved. From germline, CDR1 is LNHDA and CDR2 SQIVND (reference sequence). The CDR3 consists of 13 residues. V was clipped by 4 bases and J by 1 base, with 7 bases between them.